These 9 T cell receptor beta chains originate from one sample sequenced in a study of monozygotic twins with cystic fibrosis. Clones were read by immunoSEQ multiplex PCR, and TCRdb kept only the in-frame ones, dropping some. The sample lists fewer than 20,000 clones, roughly nine tenths occurring once. Material for sequencing was blood. These receptors originate from a girl aged 2-10 years with cystic fibrosis.

This chain uses TRBV2 with TRBJ1-2, with TRBD1 matching over 7 bases. This CDR3 has 11 residues. Germline V gene lookup returns CDR1 SNHLY and CDR2 FYNNEI. With V trimmed by 7 bases and J by 10 bases, 6 bases remained unmatched. The CDR3 DNA follows: TGTGCCAGCACAGTTACAGGGGACTACACCTTC. Amino acids: CASTVTGDYTF.

This chain joins TRBV2 and TRBJ1-1; no reliable D call. Trimming took off 5 bases at V and 1 base at J, with 8 bases between the two ends. The CDR3 extends over 13 amino acids. Germline CDR1 reads SNHLY; CDR2 reads FYNNEI. The CDR3 nucleotides read TGTGCCAGCAGTCAAGTGGAGAACACTGAAGCTTTCTTT. Its translation is CASSQVENTEAFF.

V gene TRBV19 combines with J gene TRBJ1-2; TRBD1 agrees at 8 bases. Trimming cost V 3 bases and J 4 bases; bases outside gene matches: 13. Germline values: CDR1 LNHDA, CDR2 SQIVND (reference sequence). The CDR3 is 17 amino acids. This CDR3 reads CASSMGDRIRPSYGYTF. CDR3 sequence (DNA): TGTGCCAGTAGTATGGGGGACAGGATTCGGCCGTCCTATGGCTACACCTTC.

The chain joins TRBV7-9 to TRBJ1-1; D possibly corresponds to TRBD1 (5 bases). With 5 bases removed from V and 1 base from J, the gap between germline ends came to 11 bases. The germline gives CDR1 SEHNR, CDR2 FQNEAQ (reference sequence). The CDR3 length is 14 residues. The CDR3 region is CASSNPGGNTEAFF. The CDR3 nucleotides are TGTGCCAGCAGCAACCCGGGGGGGAACACTGAAGCTTTCTTT.

J is TRBJ2-2 and V is TRBV5-6; 9 bases are shared with TRBD1. Unmatched junction bases numbered 4, after V lost 0 bases and J lost 4 bases. The CDR3 is 16 amino acids. Germline V gene sequence: CDR1 SGHDT, CDR2 YYEEEE. CDR3 region: CASSLAGTGSTGELFF. Here the CDR3 DNA reads TGTGCCAGCAGCTTGGCCGGGACAGGGAGCACCGGGGAGCTGTTTTTT.

The rearrangement joins TRBV27 to TRBJ1-2; 7 positions match TRBD1. Losses at the gene ends were 4 bases for V and 3 bases for J; bases not matched to a gene: 8. The CDR3 runs 15 residues. Germline V gives CDR1 MNHEY, CDR2 SMNVEV (reference sequence). The chain's CDR3 is CASSSYRGEDYGYTF. Here the CDR3 DNA reads TGTGCCAGCAGTTCCTACAGGGGAGAGGACTATGGCTACACCTTC.

This chain joins TRBV28 and TRBJ2-3; 7 bases are a match to TRBD2. The ends lost 5 bases at V and 5 bases at J; junction bases unmatched: 13. The CDR3 has 16 residues. Per the germline V gene, CDR1 is MDHEN and CDR2 is SYDVKM. This chain's CDR3 is CASSLPSGLGGDTQYF. CDR3 nucleotides: TGTGCCAGCAGTCTCCCTTCCGGACTAGGTGGAGATACGCAGTATTTT. Looking up the rest from reference TRBV28 and TRBJ2-3 gives the full variable domain: DVKVTQSSRYLVKRTGEKVFLECVQDMDHENMFWYRQDPGLGLRLIYFSYDVKMKEKGDIPEGYSVSREKKERFSLILESASTNQTSMYLCASSLPSGLGGDTQYFGPGTRLTVL.

The rearrangement joins TRBV6-5 to TRBJ2-3, with D possibly being TRBD1 or TRBD2 (5 bases each). CDR1 is MNHEY and CDR2 is SVGAGI in the germline V gene. The length of the CDR3 is 15 residues. Trimming shortened V by 4 bases and J by 6 bases, and 17 bases separated the two germline ends. The CDR3 sequence: CASSLPGTKSDTQYF. CDR3 bases: TGTGCCAGCAGTTTACCCGGGACCAAGTCCGATACGCAGTATTTT.

The genes are TRBV5-1 and TRBJ2-5; D is uncertain. The DNA end is a closer match to TRBJ2-7, so the J assignment may be wrong. Germline V CDR1 and CDR2: SGHRS, YFSETQ. The CDR3 is 13 amino acids. CDR3 protein: CASSLATVNEQYF. The CDR3 DNA reads as TGCGCCAGCAGCTTGGCCACAGTCAACGAGCAGTACTTC.